Given below is one T cell receptor (beta chain) in context. This sample was included in a study of OX40 agonist ivuxolimab in advanced cancers. For the study at large: The drug used for patients, ivuxolimab, was an agonistic anti-OX40 (CD134) antibody. Past anti-PD-1, anti-PD-L1 or anti-CTLA-4 therapy was accepted, and roughly 38% had received some.

Per the germline V gene, CDR1 is LNHDA and CDR2 is SQIVND (reference sequence). CDR3 length equals 13 residues. V was shortened by 1 base and J by 4 bases, with 7 bases between the two germline ends. Libraries were prepared by immunoSEQ multiplex PCR; TCRdb keeps only in-frame clonotypes and omits some of them. In the table there are approximately 74,000 clones, around nine tenths of which are singletons. Sequences were derived from CD4+ or CD8+ T cells sorted from blood, sampled in a trial of the OX40 agonist ivuxolimab. This sequence joins TRBV19 and TRBJ1-2; perhaps TRBD1 as D (6 bases). This receptor was taken from an adult with an advanced solid tumor such as melanoma, head and neck, liver or kidney cancer. CDR3 loop: CASSIADSYGYTF. The CDR3 nucleotides read TGTGCCAGTAGTATAGCGGACAGCTATGGCTACACCTTC. The variable domain in full, completed from reference TRBV19 and TRBJ1-2, reads DGGITQSPKYLFRKEGQNVTLSCEQNLNHDAMYWYRQDPGQGLRLIYYSQIVNDFQKGDIAEGYSVSREKKESFPLTVTSAQKNPTAFYLCASSIADSYGYTFGSGTRLTVV.